This T cell receptor (beta chain) was obtained from a study of beta chain features in type 1 diabetes. This clone was seen more than once but under ten times. Its target is unknown. This CDR3 is 10 amino acids long. The germline CDR1 and CDR2 sequences are SNHLY and FYNNEI. The V end lost 6 bases, the J end lost 7 bases, and 5 bases lay between the germline ends. Points from the study as a whole: A potential PCR bias toward shorter templates would be equal in patient and control samples.

Every isolated RNA sample was fully reverse transcribed, so sequencing captured expressed TCRB transcripts. Here immunoSEQ multiplex PCR was the method, and the copy in TCRdb shows in-frame clones only, minus some. The data hold 810,000 or so clones, with about 17% observed a single time. The source is a woman in her late teens or twenties in good health. This chain uses TRBV2 with TRBJ2-3; D gene uncertain. Sequencing was carried out using naive CD4+ T cells from blood. This CDR3 is CASRGYTQYF. The CDR3 DNA reads TGTGCCAGCAGAGGGTATACGCAGTATTTT.